This TCR beta chain appears in the sequencing data of a study of Graves' ophthalmopathy and Graves' hyperthyroidism. The study, taken as a whole, reports: The model achieved approximately 71% sensitivity and roughly 79% specificity for ophthalmopathy progression.

This clonotype has ten or more counts. Its antigen is undetermined. The TCR beta CDR3 regions underwent amplification from RNA transcripts. The authors performed first-round RT-PCR with HTBI primers and then a second-round multiplex PCR. MiXCR, applied by TCRdb to the multiplex PCR reads, yields one record per CDR3 protein. This table holds 400,000 to 450,000 distinct CDR3 sequences, around 21% found once. The germline V gene has CDR1 MNHNS and CDR2 SASEGT. This CDR3 is built from 14 residues. The ends lost 6 bases at V and 6 bases at J; junction bases unmatched: 3. Newly diagnosed hyperthyroidism donors, aged 18 to 65, duration under 2 months.

The TCR was taken from a woman younger than 30 with stable Graves' hyperthyroidism. This sequence joins TRBV6-1 and TRBJ1-6, with 9 bases matching TRBD1. Input material: peripheral blood. CDR3 sequence reads: CASRNRGLNSPLHF. CDR3 sequence (DNA): TGTGCCAGCAGGAACAGGGGGCTTAATTCACCCCTCCACTTT.